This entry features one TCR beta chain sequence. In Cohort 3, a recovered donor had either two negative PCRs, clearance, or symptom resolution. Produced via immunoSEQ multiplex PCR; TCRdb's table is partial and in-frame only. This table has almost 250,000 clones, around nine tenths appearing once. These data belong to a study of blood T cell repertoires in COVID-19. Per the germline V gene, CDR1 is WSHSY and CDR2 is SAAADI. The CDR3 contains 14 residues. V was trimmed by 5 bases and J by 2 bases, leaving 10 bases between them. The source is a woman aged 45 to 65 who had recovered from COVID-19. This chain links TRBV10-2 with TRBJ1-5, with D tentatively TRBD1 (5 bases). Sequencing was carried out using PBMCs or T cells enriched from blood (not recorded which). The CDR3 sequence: CASSQGVRNQPQHF. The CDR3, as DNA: TGCGCCAGCAGTCAAGGGGTACGCAATCAGCCCCAGCATTTT.